The present T cell receptor (beta chain) was sequenced within a study of breast tumors, draining lymph nodes, adjacent tissues. From the multiplex PCR reads, TCRdb called clonotypes with MiXCR, one entry per CDR3 protein. The table lists about 230,000 distinct CDR3 sequences, about 32% of them singletons, with over 1.1% in the top ten. This CDR3 region has 14 residues. Germline CDR1 DFQATT, CDR2 SNEGSKA (reference sequence). Points from the study as a whole: Compared with lymph nodes, tumors were less diverse; compared with nontumor tissue, more. Luminal-like breast cancer showed significantly greater tumor-nontumor repertoire similarity than basal-like breast cancer did. Data only fit, rather than demonstrated, lymph node origin of most tumor T cells.

The lymph nodes were axillary draining lymph nodes from breast cancer patients. In regard to this clonotype: Its antigen is not known. A much larger clone is a single base away; this may be a read error.

This receptor was taken from a female donor with breast cancer. Some clones in this sample may be carry-over from other donors' samples. V usage is TRBV20-1 and J usage is TRBJ2-5; D is undetermined. Sequences were obtained from axillary lymph node tissue. The CDR3 DNA reads TGCAGTGCTGAAAAACAGAGCAACCAAGCGACCCAGTACTTC. It specifies CSAEKQSNQATQYF.